Below are 27 T cell receptor beta chains sequenced from a single sample in a study of blood T cells in healthy people across ages. Combining a sample-barcoded 5' primer with a J-beta primer mix, a second PCR ran for 7 to 11 cycles. MiXCR was run by TCRdb on the 5' RACE reads, yielding one entry per CDR3 protein. The sample lists around 1,600,000 distinct CDR3 sequences; about 42% were seen once. Material: blood. Receptors were obtained from a woman aged 18-29 years in good health.

This clonotype was seen more than once but under ten times. The rearrangement links TRBV5-4 to TRBJ2-1; 11 bases agree with TRBD2. Trimming at V came to 10 bases and at J to 2 bases, leaving 8 bases not matched to a gene. CDR3 length equals 15 residues. CDR1 and CDR2 from the germline V gene are SGHNT and YYREEE (reference sequence). The CDR3 loop reads CAGSLAGGTYNEQFF. The CDR3 bases are TGTGCCGGTTCCTTAGCGGGAGGGACCTACAATGAGCAGTTCTTC.

Only a few counts were recorded for this clonotype. The chain joins TRBV3-1 to TRBJ2-1, with TRBD2 matching 7 bases. Germline CDR1 reads LGHDT; CDR2 reads YNNKEL (reference sequence). The V segment lost 3 bases and the J segment 2 bases; nucleotides outside the gene matches: 7. The CDR3 spans 16 residues. CDR3 sequence reads: CASSHKGGSPYNEQFF. The CDR3, as DNA: TGTGCCAGCAGCCATAAAGGCGGGAGCCCCTACAATGAGCAGTTCTTC.

This clonotype appeared a few times. The rearrangement uses TRBV14 and TRBJ2-5, with D unclear. Looked up from germline, CDR1 is SGHDN and CDR2 is FVKESK. The CDR3 is made up of 13 amino acids. Deletions cut 1 base from V and 6 bases from J, with 9 bases between. CDR3 residues: CASSQVFVKTQYF. The CDR3 coding sequence is TGTGCCAGCAGCCAAGTGTTCGTAAAGACCCAGTACTTC.

This clonotype was seen a handful of times. This chain connects TRBV25-1 to TRBJ2-1; 10 bases are shared with TRBD2. Germline V lookup: CDR1 MGHDK, CDR2 SYGVNS. The CDR3 sequence is 18 residues long. With V trimmed by 2 bases and J by 0 bases, 7 bases remained unmatched. The CDR3 DNA follows: TGTGCCAGCAGTGAAGGAGCGGGAGGGCCCCTCTCCTACAATGAGCAGTTCTTC. This translates into CASSEGAGGPLSYNEQFF.

This clonotype was observed a single time. The chain has TRBV4-1 and TRBJ1-5; TRBD1 matches 7 bases. V lost 3 bases and J lost 4; bases outside the gene matches: 6. The V gene's germline CDR1 is MGHRA and CDR2 YSYEKL. CDR3 length: 15 residues. This chain's CDR3 is CASSHEGTANQPQHF. The CDR3 DNA is TGCGCCAGCAGCCATGAAGGGACAGCTAATCAGCCCCAGCATTTT.

The rearrangement links TRBV20-1 to TRBJ1-6; D may be TRBD1 (5 bases). Trimming pared 4 bases from V and 7 bases from J, leaving 17 bases between. Germline V gene data show CDR1 as DFQATT and CDR2 as SNEGSKA (reference sequence). The CDR3 has 15 amino acids. DNA for the CDR3: TGCAGTGCTACGGCCCAGGGCAGGCTCAATTCACCCCTCCACTTT. This encodes CSATAQGRLNSPLHF.

About this clonotype: One end of the junction is discordant with germline, which a read error may explain. V gene TRBV7-9 combines with J gene TRBJ1-1; D unresolved. Germline CDR1 reads SEHNR; CDR2 reads FQNEAQ (reference sequence). The CDR3 spans 16 residues. The CDR3 DNA follows: TGTACCAGCAGCCCCCGTTTGGCTCCCCTGAACACTGAAGCTTTCTTT. Amino acids: CTSSPRLAPLNTEAFF.

With regard to this clonotype: A much larger clonotype is one base distant, so this may be a read error. V gene TRBV12-3 or TRBV12-4 combines with J gene TRBJ1-5, with 9 bases aligning to TRBD1. The CDR3 sequence is 15 residues long. This CDR3 reads CASSPGTGLSQPRHF. CDR3 bases: TGTGCCAGCAGCCCCGGGACAGGGTTAAGCCAGCCCCGGCATTTT.

The CDR3: CASSVAGQGDGYTF. In nucleotides, the CDR3 is TGTGCCAGCAGCGTTGCCGGACAGGGCGATGGCTACACCTTC. The chain has TRBV7-9 and TRBJ1-2; 8 positions agree with TRBD1. The CDR3 is 14 amino acids. V was clipped by 5 bases and J by 6 bases; unmatched bases: 8. The germline V gene has CDR1 SEHNR and CDR2 FQNEAQ (reference sequence).

V is TRBV20-1 and J is TRBJ1-3; D is undetermined. The V gene lost 4 bases and the J gene lost 0 bases, with 7 bases spanning the gap. Germline CDR1 is DFQATT and CDR2 is SNEGSKA (reference sequence). This CDR3 region has 13 residues. Written as DNA, the CDR3 is TGCAGTGCTATGGGCCGCTCTGGAAACACCATATATTTT. As protein: CSAMGRSGNTIYF.

The chain couples TRBV5-4 to TRBJ2-3, with D maybe TRBD2 (5 bases). This CDR3 spans 16 amino acids. Per the germline V gene, CDR1 is SGHNT and CDR2 is YYREEE (reference sequence). V lost 4 bases to trimming and J lost 0 bases, with 15 bases between them. The CDR3 nucleotides read TGTGCCAGCAGCAATGGAGCGGAAACTAGCACAGATACGCAGTATTTT. It specifies CASSNGAETSTDTQYF.

Many counts were recorded for this clonotype. This chain links TRBV27 with TRBJ2-1; D call uncertain. V lost 0 bases and J lost 6, with 6 bases in between. The CDR3 runs 13 residues. CDR1 is MNHEY and CDR2 is SMNVEV in the germline V gene (reference sequence). CDR3 DNA sequence: TGTGCCAGCAGTTTATCCACGGGCAATGAGCAGTTCTTC. Translating it yields CASSLSTGNEQFF.

This chain joins TRBV21-1 and TRBJ2-5. TRBV21-1 is given as a pseudogene. The CDR3 runs to 14 residues. The chain's CDR3 is CASSKAGTPETQYF. CDR3 in DNA: TGTGCCAGCAGCAAAGCTGGCACCCCAGAGACCCAGTACTTC.

Of note for this clonotype: This clone may be a read error of a much larger clone one base away. V and J are TRBV9 and TRBJ2-3; D is perhaps TRBD2 (6 bases). With 0 bases removed from V and 4 bases from J, the gap between germline ends came to 6 bases. CDR3 length: 13 amino acids. CDR1 and CDR2 (germline): SGDLS, YYNGEE. This CDR3 reads CASSVASADTQYF. The CDR3 DNA sequence: TGTGCCAGCAGCGTAGCTAGCGCAGATACGCAGTATTTT.

The DNA of the CDR3 is TGTGCCAGCAGCTTACTTGCGGGAGTCCCAGGTGGGGAGCAGTTCTTC. Protein: CASSLLAGVPGGEQFF. The chain uses TRBV11-1 and TRBJ2-1, with 7 positions matching TRBD2. The CDR3 is 16 amino acids. J was trimmed by 10 bases and V by 2 bases; bases with no gene match: 14. The germline V gene has CDR1 SGHAT and CDR2 FQDESV (reference sequence).

This chain uses TRBV6-5 with TRBJ1-1; TRBD1 matches 9 bases. V lost 2 bases and J lost 4; bases outside the gene matches: 8. Germline V gives CDR1 MNHEY, CDR2 SVGAGI. The CDR3 contains 16 residues. CDR3 in amino acids: CASSYETGGVGTEAFF. The CDR3 DNA is TGTGCCAGCAGTTACGAGACAGGGGGGGTGGGCACTGAAGCTTTCTTT.

The V and J genes are TRBV7-9 and TRBJ2-1; 13 bases align to TRBD2. V trimming: 5 bases; J trimming: 1 base; junction bases outside the gene matches: 8. Germline-derived CDR1 and CDR2 are SEHNR and FQNEAQ (reference sequence). The CDR3 spans 18 residues. The CDR3 is CASSQPLAGGTSYNEQFF. DNA of the CDR3: TGTGCCAGCAGCCAACCACTAGCGGGGGGGACGTCCTACAATGAGCAGTTCTTC.

The rearrangement uses TRBV12-3 or TRBV12-4 and TRBJ2-5; 9 bases align to TRBD1. V was clipped by 4 bases and J by 2 bases; unmatched bases: 5. There are 15 residues in the CDR3. The CDR3 loop reads CASSSQGTGQETQYF. The CDR3 DNA sequence: TGTGCCAGCAGTTCCCAAGGGACAGGGCAAGAGACCCAGTACTTC.

This clonotype was detected only a few times. The genes are TRBV20-1 and TRBJ2-1; D tentatively fits TRBD1 or TRBD2 (5 bases each). Germline V gene lookup returns CDR1 DFQATT and CDR2 SNEGSKA (reference sequence). Trimming left V 1 base short and J 6 bases short, with 16 bases between. This CDR3 has 15 amino acids. CDR3 in amino acids: CSARVPGWTINEQFF. The DNA of the CDR3 is TGCAGTGCTAGAGTGCCGGGGTGGACAATCAATGAGCAGTTCTTC.

The chain carries TRBV27 and TRBJ2-3; 9 nucleotides align to TRBD2. Trimming at V came to 2 bases and at J to 2 bases, leaving 14 bases not matched to a gene. The CDR3 is made up of 19 amino acids. Germline CDR1 MNHEY, CDR2 SMNVEV (reference sequence). The CDR3 loop reads CASSLRNWKAGGPTDTQYF. The CDR3 DNA sequence: TGTGCCAGCAGTTTAAGAAACTGGAAGGCGGGAGGGCCCACAGATACGCAGTATTTT.

The genes are TRBV6-1 and TRBJ1-2, with a weak D call TRBD1 (6 bases). Trimming removed 0 bases from V and 4 bases from J, with 9 bases in between. Per the germline V gene, CDR1 is MNHNS and CDR2 is SASEGT. The CDR3 extends over 14 amino acids. The CDR3 region is CASSEARGAYGYTF. CDR3 coding DNA: TGTGCCAGCAGTGAAGCCAGGGGTGCCTATGGCTACACCTTC.

The J gene is TRBJ2-7, the V gene TRBV6-1; 16 nucleotides match TRBD2. The tail of the sequence fits TRBJ2-5 better, so the J call may be wrong. Germline V gene data show CDR1 as MNHNS and CDR2 as SASEGT. CDR3 length: 18 amino acids. The CDR3 bases are TGTGCCAGCGCCTCCTCCGGGACTAGCGGGGGGGTGAAAGAGACCCAGTACTTC. This sequence encodes CASASSGTSGGVKETQYF.

The chain links TRBV6-5 to TRBJ2-7; D perhaps matches TRBD2 (5 bases). The germline V gene encodes CDR1 MNHEY and CDR2 SVGAGI. V was trimmed by 0 bases and J by 4 bases, leaving 10 bases between them. The CDR3 totals 14 residues. CDR3 sequence (DNA): TGTGCCAGCAGTTACTCCCGGGGAGAGTACGAGCAGTACTTC. This encodes CASSYSRGEYEQYF.

The chain recombines TRBV6-5 with TRBJ2-1, with D maybe TRBD1 (5 bases). Trimming took 5 bases from V and 9 from J, leaving 14 bases between them. Germline assignment: CDR1 MNHEY and CDR2 SVGAGI. This CDR3 is built from 13 residues. The CDR3 region is CASSAYQGFEQFF. CDR3 DNA sequence: TGTGCCAGCAGTGCATATCAGGGATTTGAGCAGTTCTTC.

The rearrangement joins TRBV24-1 to TRBJ1-1, with 7 bases aligning to TRBD1. The CDR3 is 17 amino acids. V shed 7 bases and J 5 bases; nucleotides not matched to a gene: 18. The germline CDR1 and CDR2 sequences are KGHDR and SFDVKD. The CDR3 nucleotides are TGTGCCACCAGCCGAGGGAAGACAGGGAGTACAGAAACTGAAGCTTTCTTT. It codes for CATSRGKTGSTETEAFF.

This clonotype was recorded many times. The V gene is TRBV3-1, the J gene TRBJ2-1; D gene uncertain. The V end was cut by 1 base, the J end by 10 bases, with 8 bases between. CDR1 is LGHDT and CDR2 is YNNKEL in the germline V gene (reference sequence). This CDR3 comprises 12 residues. The DNA for the CDR3 is TGTGCCAGCAGCCAAGCTCGGACGGAGCAGTTCTTC. This translates into CASSQARTEQFF.

This clonotype was seen more than once but under ten times. The CDR3 nucleotides are TGCAGTGCTAGAGATGGGGGCGGTGTCACAGATACGCAGTATTTT. Residues: CSARDGGGVTDTQYF. The V call is TRBV20-1, the J call TRBJ2-3; D is possibly TRBD1 (6 bases). CDR3 size: 15 residues. Trimming removed 0 bases from V and 2 bases from J, with 12 bases in between. CDR1 and CDR2 (germline): DFQATT, SNEGSKA (reference sequence).